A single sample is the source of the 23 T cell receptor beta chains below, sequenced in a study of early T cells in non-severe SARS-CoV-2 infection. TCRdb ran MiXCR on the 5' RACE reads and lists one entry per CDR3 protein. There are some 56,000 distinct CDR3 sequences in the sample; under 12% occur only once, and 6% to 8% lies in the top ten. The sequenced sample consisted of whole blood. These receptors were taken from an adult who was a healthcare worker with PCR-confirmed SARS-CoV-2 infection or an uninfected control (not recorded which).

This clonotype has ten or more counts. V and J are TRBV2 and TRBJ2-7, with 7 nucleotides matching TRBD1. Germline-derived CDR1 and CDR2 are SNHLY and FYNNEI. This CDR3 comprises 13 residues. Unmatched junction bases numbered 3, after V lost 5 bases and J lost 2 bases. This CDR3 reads CASSQGTAYEQYF. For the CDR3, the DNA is TGTGCCAGCAGTCAGGGGACAGCCTACGAGCAGTACTTC.

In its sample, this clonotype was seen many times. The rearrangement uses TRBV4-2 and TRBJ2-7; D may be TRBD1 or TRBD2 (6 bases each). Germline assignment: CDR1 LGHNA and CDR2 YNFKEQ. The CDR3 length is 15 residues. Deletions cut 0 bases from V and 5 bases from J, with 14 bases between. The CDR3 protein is CASSQEGGPGHEQYF. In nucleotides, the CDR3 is TGTGCCAGCAGCCAAGAGGGGGGCCCGGGCCACGAGCAGTACTTC.

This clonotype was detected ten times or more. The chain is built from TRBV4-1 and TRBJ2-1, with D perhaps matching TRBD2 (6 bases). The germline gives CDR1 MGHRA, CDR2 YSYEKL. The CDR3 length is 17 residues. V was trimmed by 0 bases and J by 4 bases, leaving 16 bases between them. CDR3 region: CASSQDEEGAIYNEQFF. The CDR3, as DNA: TGCGCCAGCAGCCAAGATGAGGAGGGAGCCATATACAATGAGCAGTTCTTC.

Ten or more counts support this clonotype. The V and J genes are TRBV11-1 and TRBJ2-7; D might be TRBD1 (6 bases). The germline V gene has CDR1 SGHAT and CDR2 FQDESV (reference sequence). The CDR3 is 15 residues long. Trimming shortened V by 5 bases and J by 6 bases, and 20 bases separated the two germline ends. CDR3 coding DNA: TGTGCCAGCAGCGCCCGGGACACCTGGGGGCGCGAGCAGTACTTC. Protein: CASSARDTWGREQYF.

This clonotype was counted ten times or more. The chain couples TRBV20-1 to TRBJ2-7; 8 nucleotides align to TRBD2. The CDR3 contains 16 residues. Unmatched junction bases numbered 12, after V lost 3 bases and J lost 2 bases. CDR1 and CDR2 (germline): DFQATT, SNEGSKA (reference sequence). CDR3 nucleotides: TGCAGTGCTAGGGAACTAGCGGCTCAGGGTACCTACGAGCAGTACTTC. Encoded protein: CSARELAAQGTYEQYF.

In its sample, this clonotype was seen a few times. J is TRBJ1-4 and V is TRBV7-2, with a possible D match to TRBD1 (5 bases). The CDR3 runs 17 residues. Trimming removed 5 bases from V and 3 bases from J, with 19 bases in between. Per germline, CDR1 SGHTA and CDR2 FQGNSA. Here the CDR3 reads CASSPVRGTVANEKLFF. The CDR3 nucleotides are TGTGCCAGCAGCCCAGTCCGGGGGACCGTTGCTAATGAAAAACTGTTTTTT.

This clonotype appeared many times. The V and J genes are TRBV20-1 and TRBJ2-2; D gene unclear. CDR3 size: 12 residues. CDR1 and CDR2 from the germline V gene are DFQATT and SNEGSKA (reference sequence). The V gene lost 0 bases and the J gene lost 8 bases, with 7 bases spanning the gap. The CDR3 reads CSAREPGGELFF. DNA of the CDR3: TGCAGTGCTAGAGAACCGGGTGGGGAGCTGTTTTTT.

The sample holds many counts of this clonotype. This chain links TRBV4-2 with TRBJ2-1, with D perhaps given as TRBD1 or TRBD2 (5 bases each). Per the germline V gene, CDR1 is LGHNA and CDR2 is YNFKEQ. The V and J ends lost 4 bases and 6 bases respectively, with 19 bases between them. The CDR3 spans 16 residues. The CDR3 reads CASSPGAGGGGNEQFF. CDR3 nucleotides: TGTGCCAGCAGCCCCGGGGCAGGAGGTGGGGGCAATGAGCAGTTCTTC.

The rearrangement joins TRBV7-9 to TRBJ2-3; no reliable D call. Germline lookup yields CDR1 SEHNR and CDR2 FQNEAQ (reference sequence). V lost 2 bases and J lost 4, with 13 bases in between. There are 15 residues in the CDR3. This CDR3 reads CASSLMGSVADTQYF. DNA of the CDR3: TGTGCCAGCAGCTTAATGGGGTCGGTCGCAGATACGCAGTATTTT.

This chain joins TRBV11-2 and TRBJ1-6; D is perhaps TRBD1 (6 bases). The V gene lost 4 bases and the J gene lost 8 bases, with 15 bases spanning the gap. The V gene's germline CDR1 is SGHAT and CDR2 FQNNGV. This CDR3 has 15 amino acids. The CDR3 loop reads CASSYPQGGDSPLHF. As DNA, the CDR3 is TGTGCCAGCAGCTACCCACAGGGAGGGGATTCACCCCTCCACTTT.

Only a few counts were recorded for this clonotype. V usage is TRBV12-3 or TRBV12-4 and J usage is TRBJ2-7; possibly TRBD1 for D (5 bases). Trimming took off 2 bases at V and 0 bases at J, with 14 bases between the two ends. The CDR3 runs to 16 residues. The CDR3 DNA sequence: TGTGCCAGCAGTTTATTTGGGTCAGGGTACTCCTACGAGCAGTACTTC. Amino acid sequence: CASSLFGSGYSYEQYF.

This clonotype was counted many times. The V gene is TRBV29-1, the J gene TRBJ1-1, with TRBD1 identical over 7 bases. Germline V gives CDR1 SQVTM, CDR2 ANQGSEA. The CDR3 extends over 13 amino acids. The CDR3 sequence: CTTTAGGNTEAFF. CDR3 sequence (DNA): TGCACCACCACCGCAGGGGGGAACACTGAAGCTTTCTTT.

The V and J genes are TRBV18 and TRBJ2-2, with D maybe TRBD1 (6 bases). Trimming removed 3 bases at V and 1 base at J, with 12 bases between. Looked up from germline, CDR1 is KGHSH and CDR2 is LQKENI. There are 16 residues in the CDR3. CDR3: CASSPRQAVNTGELFF. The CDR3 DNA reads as TGTGCCAGCTCACCCAGACAGGCCGTGAACACCGGGGAGCTGTTTTTT.

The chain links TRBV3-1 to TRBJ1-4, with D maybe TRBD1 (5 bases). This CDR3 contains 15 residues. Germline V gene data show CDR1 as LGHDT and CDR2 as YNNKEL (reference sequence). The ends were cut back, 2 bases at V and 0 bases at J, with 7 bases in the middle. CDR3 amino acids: CASSQWDSTNEKLFF. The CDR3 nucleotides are TGTGCCAGCAGCCAATGGGACTCAACTAATGAAAAACTGTTTTTT.

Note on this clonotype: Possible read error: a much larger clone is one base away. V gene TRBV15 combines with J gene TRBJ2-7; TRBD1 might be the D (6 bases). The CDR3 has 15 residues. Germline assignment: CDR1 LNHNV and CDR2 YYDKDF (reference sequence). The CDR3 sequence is CVTSREYETGYEQYF. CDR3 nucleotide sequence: TGTGTCACCAGCAGAGAATACGAGACAGGCTACGAGCAGTACTTC.

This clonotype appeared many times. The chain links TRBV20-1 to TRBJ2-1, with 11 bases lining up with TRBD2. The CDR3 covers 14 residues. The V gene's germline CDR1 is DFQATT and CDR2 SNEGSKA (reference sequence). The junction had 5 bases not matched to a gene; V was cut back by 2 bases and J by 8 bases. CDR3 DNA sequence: TGCAGTGCTAGAAGTCTAGCGGGAGGCGATGAGCAGTTCTTC. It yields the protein CSARSLAGGDEQFF.

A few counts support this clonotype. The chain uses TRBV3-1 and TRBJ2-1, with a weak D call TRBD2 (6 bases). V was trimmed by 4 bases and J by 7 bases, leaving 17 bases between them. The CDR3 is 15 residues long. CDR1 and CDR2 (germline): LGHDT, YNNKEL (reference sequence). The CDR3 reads CASSRTESRGNEQFF. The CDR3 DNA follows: TGTGCCAGCAGCCGGACGGAGAGCCGGGGGAATGAGCAGTTCTTC.

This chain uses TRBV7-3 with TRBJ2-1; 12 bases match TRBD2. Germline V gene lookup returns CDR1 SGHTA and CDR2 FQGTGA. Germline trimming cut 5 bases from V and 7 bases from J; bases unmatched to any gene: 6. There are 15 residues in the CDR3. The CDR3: CASSASGRAANEQFF. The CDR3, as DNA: TGTGCCAGCAGCGCTAGCGGGAGGGCCGCAAATGAGCAGTTCTTC.

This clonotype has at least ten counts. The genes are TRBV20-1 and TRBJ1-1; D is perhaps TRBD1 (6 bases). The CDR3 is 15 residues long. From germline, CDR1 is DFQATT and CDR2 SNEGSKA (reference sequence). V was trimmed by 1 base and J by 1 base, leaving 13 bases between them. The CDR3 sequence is CSARGVRTANTEAFF. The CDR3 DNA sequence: TGCAGTGCTAGAGGAGTCCGGACAGCGAACACTGAAGCTTTCTTT.

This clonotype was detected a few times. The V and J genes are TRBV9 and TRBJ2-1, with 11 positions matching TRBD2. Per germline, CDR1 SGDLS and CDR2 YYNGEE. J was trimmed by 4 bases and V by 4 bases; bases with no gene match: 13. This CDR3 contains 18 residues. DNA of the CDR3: TGTGCCAGCAGCCCCCGCCCACTAGCGGGAGTGATATACAATGAGCAGTTCTTC. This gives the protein CASSPRPLAGVIYNEQFF.

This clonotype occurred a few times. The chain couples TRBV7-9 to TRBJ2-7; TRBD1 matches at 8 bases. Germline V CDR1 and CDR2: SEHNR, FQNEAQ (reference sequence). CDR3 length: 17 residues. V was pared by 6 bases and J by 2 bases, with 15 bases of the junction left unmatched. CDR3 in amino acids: CASSRQGREGITYEQYF. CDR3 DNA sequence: TGTGCCAGCAGTAGACAGGGGAGAGAGGGGATTACCTACGAGCAGTACTTC.

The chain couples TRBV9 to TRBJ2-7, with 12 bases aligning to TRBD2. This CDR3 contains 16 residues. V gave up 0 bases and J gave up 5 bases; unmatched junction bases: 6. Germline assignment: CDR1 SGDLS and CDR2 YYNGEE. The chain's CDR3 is CASSVAGLAGPDEQYF. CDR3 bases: TGTGCCAGCAGCGTAGCCGGACTAGCGGGACCAGACGAGCAGTACTTC.

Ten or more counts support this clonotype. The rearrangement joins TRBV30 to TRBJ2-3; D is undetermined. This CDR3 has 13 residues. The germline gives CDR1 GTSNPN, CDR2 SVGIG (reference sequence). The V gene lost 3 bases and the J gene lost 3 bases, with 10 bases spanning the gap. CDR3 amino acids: CAWRLAATDTQYF. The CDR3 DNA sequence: TGTGCCTGGAGACTGGCAGCTACAGATACGCAGTATTTT.